This T cell receptor (beta chain) was observed in a study of graft-versus-host responses after intestinal transplantation. Overall study: Transplant recipients had multivisceral, liver-intestinal, or isolated intestinal grafts. The recipients all started with anti-thymocyte globulin induction and then took tacrolimus and steroids for about three years.

Trimming at V came to 10 bases and at J to 0 bases, leaving 9 bases not matched to a gene. The CDR3 runs to 15 residues. Germline CDR1 MNHEY, CDR2 SVGAGI. Libraries were prepared by immunoSEQ multiplex PCR; TCRdb keeps only in-frame clonotypes and omits some of them. The profile shows roughly 93,000 clones, less than 95% of them singletons. As concerns this clone: As yet, its antigen is unknown.

General study results and limits: Recipient marrow showed GvH clones, some seen first in ileum or blood.

This clonotype was obtained from a human donor who was the organ donor for an intestinal transplant. The sample consisted of unstimulated CD8+ T cells sorted from spleen or lymph node cells, taken before transplant. The chain joins TRBV6-5 to TRBJ2-7, with 10 bases identical to TRBD1. CDR3: CATATRQGASYEQYF. The CDR3 coding sequence is TGTGCCACCGCTACCCGACAGGGGGCCTCCTACGAGCAGTACTTC.